One and the same sample provided the 4 T cell receptor beta chains below, sequenced in a study of beta chain features in type 1 diabetes. Study-wide findings and caveats: Across all four CD4+ subsets, people with type 1 diabetes showed modestly shorter TCRB CDR3s.

Isolated RNA was reverse transcribed in full, so expressed TCRB transcripts were sequenced. The table came from immunoSEQ multiplex PCR; TCRdb's copy has only in-frame clones and leaves some out. The repertoire holds over 100,000 clones, with about 15% as singletons. No antigens are known for them. Sequenced sample: central memory CD4+ T cells from blood. These receptors all come from a man aged 30 to 39 with type 1 diabetes.

This clone appeared a few times. The rearrangement joins TRBV11-2 to TRBJ2-3, with TRBD2 matching 11 bases. Germline CDR1 SGHAT, CDR2 FQNNGV. The junction had 12 bases not matched to a gene; V was cut back by 3 bases and J by 7 bases. CDR3 size: 17 residues. The CDR3 protein is CASSFLPSGGRQNTQYF. CDR3 nucleotide sequence: TGTGCCAGCAGCTTCCTTCCTAGCGGGGGGCGTCAAAATACGCAGTATTTT.

The gene calls are TRBV11-3 and TRBJ1-4; D unresolved. Trimming left V 3 bases short and J 6 bases short, with 11 bases between. Germline V CDR1 and CDR2: SGHNT, YENEEA. The CDR3 contains 14 residues. CDR3 nucleotides: TGTGCCAGCAGCTTTGCCAACGAAGATGAAAAACTGTTTTTT. Amino acids: CASSFANEDEKLFF. Full variable domain (remainder filled in from reference TRBV11-3 and TRBJ1-4): EAGVVQSPRYKIIEKKQPVAFWCNPISGHNTLYWYLQNLGQGPELLIRYENEEAVDDSQLPKDRFSAERLKGVDSTLKIQPAELGDSAVYLCASSFANEDEKLFFGSGTQLSVL.

V and J are TRBV29-1 and TRBJ2-7, with D hard to call. The germline gives CDR1 SQVTM, CDR2 ANQGSEA. V was cut by 4 bases and J by 2 bases, with 9 bases left in between. The CDR3 sequence is 12 residues long. The CDR3 coding sequence is TGCAGCGTTGCCCCTACTACCTACGAGCAGTACTTC. Translation gives CSVAPTTYEQYF.

A few counts support this clone. The V gene is TRBV7-8, the J gene TRBJ1-2; 10 nucleotides line up with TRBD1. The CDR3 loop spans 15 amino acids. Trimming at V came to 5 bases and at J to 3 bases, leaving 6 bases not matched to a gene. Germline values: CDR1 SGHVS, CDR2 FQNEAQ. The CDR3 DNA is TGTGCCAGCAGCAAGGGACAGGGGTTCGACTATGGCTACACCTTC. It is translated as CASSKGQGFDYGYTF.